Below are 9 T cell receptor beta chains sequenced from a single sample in a study of cytomegalovirus exposure and HLA in healthy donors. PCR involved 60 Vbeta and 13 Jbeta primers. TCRdb's table, derived via immunoSEQ multiplex PCR, lists solely in-frame clones and lacks some. The sample lists 140,000 to 150,000 clones; 75% to 90% were seen once. Sequenced: PBMCs. These receptors were collected from a woman younger than 45 in good health and CMV-seronegative.

This clone was detected a few times. V gene TRBV30 combines with J gene TRBJ1-5; 9 positions agree with TRBD1. The trim removed 2 bases at V and 6 bases at J, leaving 8 bases unmatched. CDR1 is GTSNPN, CDR2 SVGIG, per germline (reference sequence). This CDR3 region has 15 residues. The CDR3 DNA is TGTGCCTGGAGTAGGACCGGGACAGGGAGTCAGCCCCAGCATTTT. Amino acid sequence: CAWSRTGTGSQPQHF.

The chain is built from TRBV9 and TRBJ2-7, with TRBD2 matching 10 bases. The ends lost 0 bases at V and 2 bases at J; junction bases unmatched: 2. The germline CDR1 and CDR2 sequences are SGDLS and YYNGEE. There are 15 residues in the CDR3. This CDR3 is CASSVAGTSAYEQYF. CDR3 DNA sequence: TGTGCCAGCAGCGTAGCCGGGACTAGCGCCTACGAGCAGTACTTC.

This chain's CDR3 is CASSPGQAPQPQHF. The CDR3 nucleotides read TGTGCCAGCTCACCAGGACAAGCACCTCAGCCCCAGCATTTT. The genes are TRBV18 and TRBJ1-5, with TRBD1 as a possible D gene (5 bases). Germline CDR1 is KGHSH and CDR2 is LQKENI. V gave up 2 bases and J gave up 6 bases, with 11 bases separating them. This CDR3 has 14 residues.

The table lists this clone with a count of one. This rearrangement joins TRBV5-1 to TRBJ2-4, with D possibly being TRBD2 (5 bases). Deletions cut 4 bases from V and 7 bases from J, with 15 bases between. In germline, CDR1 is SGHRS, CDR2 YFSETQ. The CDR3 sequence is 14 residues long. CDR3 coding DNA: TGCGCCAGCAGCCCCCCTGGGGAGTCGAACATTCAGTACTTC. Translating gives CASSPPGESNIQYF.

With respect to this clone: The junction departs from the called germline gene at one end, perhaps through a read error. The genes are TRBV7-9 and TRBJ1-2, with a possible D match to TRBD1 (6 bases). The CDR3 is made up of 16 amino acids. Germline lookup yields CDR1 SEHNR and CDR2 FQNEAQ (reference sequence). The chain's CDR3 is CSSSLVGASSNYGYTF. CDR3 coding DNA: TGTTCCAGCAGCTTAGTGGGGGCTTCGTCTAACTATGGCTACACCTTC.

V and J are TRBV25-1 and TRBJ1-1; 7 bases are a match to TRBD1. The CDR3 runs to 14 residues. Germline CDR1 reads MGHDK; CDR2 reads SYGVNS. Unmatched junction bases numbered 10, after V lost 5 bases and J lost 7 bases. The CDR3 nucleotides read TGTGCCAGCAGTCCCCAGGGGGGAAAGGGTGAAGCTTTCTTT. Its translation is CASSPQGGKGEAFF.

The CDR3, as DNA: TGTGCCAGCAGCCCCGGGACAGGGGGTCGCCAGCCCCAGCATTTT. Protein product: CASSPGTGGRQPQHF. J is TRBJ1-5 and V is TRBV5-8; 11 bases map to TRBD1. The V segment lost 4 bases and the J segment 7 bases; nucleotides outside the gene matches: 7. Germline loops: CDR1 SGHTS, CDR2 YDEGEE. CDR3 length: 15 residues.

This clone was seen just once. The rearrangement joins TRBV6-1 to TRBJ1-6, with TRBD1 matching 7 bases. V was pared by 7 bases and J by 5 bases, with 8 bases of the junction left unmatched. CDR1 and CDR2 (germline): MNHNS, SASEGT. CDR3 length equals 15 residues. This CDR3 reads CASIFGQENNSPLHF. The DNA of the CDR3 is TGTGCCAGCATCTTTGGACAGGAGAATAATTCACCCCTCCACTTT.

The chain employs TRBV10-2 and TRBJ1-6; tentative D call: TRBD1 (5 bases). The germline V gene encodes CDR1 WSHSY and CDR2 SAAADI. This CDR3 comprises 13 residues. The V end was cut by 8 bases, the J end by 7 bases, with 12 bases between. CDR3 loop: CASAQTANSPLHF. The DNA of the CDR3 is TGCGCCAGCGCCCAGACAGCAAATTCACCCCTCCACTTT.